A selection of T cell receptor beta chains follows, all from one sample in a study of OX40 agonist ivuxolimab in advanced cancers. Profiling relied on immunoSEQ multiplex PCR, and the TCRdb table lists in-frame clones only, not all of them. The sample shows tens of thousands of clones, roughly 80% of them seen only once. This material consisted of CD4+ or CD8+ T cells sorted from blood, taken in a trial of the OX40 agonist ivuxolimab. The receptor set was obtained from an adult with an advanced solid tumor such as melanoma, head and neck, liver or kidney cancer. Each CDR3 is given with its conserved first and last residue. A D gene is named only where the DNA matches it firmly. Expanded clones are given a class, and other clones once, few, many or no size at all.

size: once; J: TRBJ2-5; V: TRBV7-9; D: TRBD1; CDR3: CASSFRDSLRRETQYF; DNA: TGTGCCAGCAGCTTCCGGGACAGCCTAAGAAGAGAGACCCAGTACTTC
size: NA; J: TRBJ1-6; V: TRBV6-1; D: TRBD1; CDR3: CASSPRTGDESPLHF; DNA: TGTGCCAGCAGTCCCCGGACAGGGGATGAATCACCCCTCCACTTT
size: NA; J: TRBJ1-2; V: TRBV6-6; D: NA; CDR3: CASRGSSGGYTF; DNA: TGTGCCAGCCGCGGGTCCTCGGGTGGCTACACCTTC
size: NA; J: TRBJ2-7; V: TRBV20-1; D: TRBD1; CDR3: CSTGDREQYF; DNA: TGCTCGACAGGGGATCGCGAGCAGTACTTC
size: once; J: TRBJ2-1; V: TRBV30; D: TRBD2; CDR3: CAWSRRTSGTEQFF; DNA: TGTGCCTGGAGTCGCCGGACTAGCGGGACAGAGCAGTTCTTC
size: NA; J: TRBJ2-5; V: TRBV4-2; D: NA; CDR3: CASSPTGSQETQYF; DNA: TGTGCCAGCAGCCCGACTGGGAGCCAAGAGACCCAGTACTTC
size: NA; J: TRBJ2-3; V: TRBV2; D: NA; CDR3: CAGTDTQYF; DNA: TGTGCCGGCACAGATACGCAGTATTTT
size: NA; J: TRBJ1-4; V: TRBV28; D: NA; CDR3: CASSRYEKLFF; DNA: TGTGCCAGCAGTCGCTATGAAAAACTGTTTTTT
size: NA; J: TRBJ1-3; V: TRBV5-1; D: NA; CDR3: CASSLGDYSGNTIYF; DNA: TGCGCCAGCAGTCTGGGGGATTACTCTGGAAACACCATATATTTT
size: NA; J: TRBJ2-1; V: TRBV2; D: TRBD1; CDR3: CASSARQGVHEQFF; DNA: TGTGCCAGCAGTGCGCGTCAGGGGGTTCATGAGCAGTTCTTC
size: NA; J: TRBJ2-3; V: TRBV28; D: NA; CDR3: CAISRRGDTQYF; DNA: TGTGCAATTAGCCGGAGGGGGGATACGCAGTATTTT
size: few; J: TRBJ1-2; V: TRBV30; D: NA; CDR3: CAWSVGSGYTF; DNA: TGTGCCTGGAGTGTAGGGTCCGGCTACACCTTC
size: once; J: TRBJ2-5; V: TRBV15; D: NA; CDR3: CATSRDQETQYF; DNA: TGTGCCACCAGCAGAGATCAAGAGACCCAGTACTTC
size: NA; J: TRBJ2-5; V: TRBV7-8; D: NA; CDR3: CASSQKPDASSETQYF; DNA: TGTGCCAGCAGCCAAAAACCTGACGCTAGCTCCGAGACCCAGTACTTC
size: NA; J: TRBJ1-6; V: TRBV7-2; D: NA; CDR3: CASSSPVPNSPLHF; DNA: TGTGCCAGCAGCTCACCAGTCCCTAATTCACCCCTCCACTTT
size: once; J: TRBJ1-1; V: TRBV28; D: NA; CDR3: CASSPHSERAFF; DNA: TGTGCCAGCAGTCCTCACTCCGAGCGAGCTTTCTTT
size: NA; J: TRBJ1-1; V: TRBV7-2; D: NA; CDR3: CASSPDSFREAFF; DNA: TGTGCCAGCAGCCCGGACAGTTTCCGTGAAGCTTTCTTT
size: once; J: TRBJ2-2; V: TRBV5-5; D: NA; CDR3: CASSSEVGELFF; DNA: TGTGCCAGCAGCTCCGAGGTCGGGGAGCTGTTTTTT
size: NA; J: TRBJ2-7; V: TRBV2; D: TRBD1; CDR3: CASSRITGADEQYF; DNA: TGTGCCAGCAGTCGAATCACAGGGGCTGACGAGCAGTACTTC
size: many; J: TRBJ2-7; V: TRBV4-2; D: TRBD1; CDR3: CASSLEPGGDGYEQYF; DNA: TGTGCCAGCAGCTTGGAACCAGGGGGTGATGGCTACGAGCAGTACTTC
size: NA; J: TRBJ2-1; V: TRBV7-9; D: NA; CDR3: CASSATGISYNEQFF; DNA: TGTGCCAGCAGCGCGACAGGAATCTCCTACAATGAGCAGTTCTTC
size: NA; J: TRBJ1-3; V: TRBV5-6; D: NA; CDR3: CASSSPGNTIYF; DNA: TGTGCCAGCAGCTCCCCTGGAAACACCATATATTTT